This T cell receptor (beta chain) emerged from a study of cytomegalovirus exposure and HLA in healthy donors. Study overall: In a later analysis, it was reported that the 120 validation repertoires had been produced on the same platform as the 700 or so repertoires belonging to the first cohort.

Study conclusions and caveats: Most TCR sequences showed up rarely, but some public TCRs showed up in many donors. That first-cohort TCR clusters tended to co-occur in the 120 or so validation repertoires was found in a later analysis.

About this clone: The target antigen is unknown.

Separate from the approximately 720-subject first cohort, the roughly 120-subject validation cohort was the one that the donors belonged to. Here immunoSEQ multiplex PCR was the method, and the copy in TCRdb shows in-frame clones only, minus some. The sample yields 95,000 to 120,000 clones, roughly 88% seen once. The V and J ends lost 4 bases and 0 bases, in that order; junction bases with no gene match: 4. The CDR3 runs 15 residues. Germline loops: CDR1 MNHEY, CDR2 SMNVEV (reference sequence). Sequenced: PBMCs. The rearrangement uses TRBV27 and TRBJ2-7; 9 bases match TRBD2. The sequence came from a woman under 30 in good health and CMV-seronegative. The CDR3 sequence is CASSSGLAHSYEQYF. Here the CDR3 DNA reads TGTGCCAGCAGTTCCGGACTAGCGCACTCCTACGAGCAGTACTTC.